The 16 T cell receptor beta chains presented below share a single source sample, sequenced in a study of blood T cell repertoires in COVID-19. Using immunoSEQ multiplex PCR, the repertoire was profiled, and TCRdb retains in-frame clones only, with some absent. The sample has 390,000 or so clones; 80% to 90% are singletons. Sequenced: PBMCs or T cells enriched from blood (not recorded which). The receptors were gathered from a man between 18 and 29 years old who had recovered from COVID-19.

This chain joins TRBV5-1 and TRBJ1-1; D unresolved. CDR1 and CDR2 from the germline V gene are SGHRS and YFSETQ. The CDR3 consists of 13 residues. V was trimmed by 5 bases and J by 1 base, leaving 9 bases between them. The CDR3: CASRYGQNTEAFF. For the CDR3, the DNA is TGCGCCAGCAGATATGGGCAGAACACTGAAGCTTTCTTT.

Comments on this clone: Other DNA sequences in the same sample also yield this CDR3. The V call is TRBV10-1, the J call TRBJ2-3, with unresolved D. This CDR3 spans 11 amino acids. V lost 8 bases to trimming and J lost 5 bases, with 8 bases between them. Per germline, CDR1 WNHNN and CDR2 SYGVQD (reference sequence). CDR3 loop: CASSAGDTQYF. The CDR3 bases are TGCGCCAGCTCGGCAGGAGATACGCAGTATTTT.

This clone has a single count. The chain employs TRBV4-2 and TRBJ1-2; 9 bases line up with TRBD1. Germline values: CDR1 LGHNA, CDR2 YNFKEQ. The CDR3 has 14 residues. J lost 7 bases, V lost 4 bases, and 7 bases had no gene match. CDR3 protein: CASSPPGQGSGYTF. For the CDR3, the DNA is TGTGCCAGCAGCCCGCCGGGACAGGGCTCTGGCTACACCTTC.

This rearrangement joins TRBV11-3 to TRBJ1-1; 9 bases match TRBD1. V was clipped by 1 base and J by 0 bases; unmatched bases: 3. Germline V gene sequence: CDR1 SGHNT, CDR2 YENEEA. The CDR3 spans 16 residues. CDR3 in DNA: TGTGCCAGCAGCTTAGGAGGGACAGGGTTGAACACTGAAGCTTTCTTT. Translated: CASSLGGTGLNTEAFF.

This chain connects TRBV11-2 to TRBJ2-7, with 8 nucleotides matching TRBD2. From germline, CDR1 is SGHAT and CDR2 FQNNGV. The CDR3 loop spans 15 amino acids. With 5 bases clipped from V and 2 bases from J, the junction kept 8 bases outside the gene matches. CDR3 nucleotides: TGTGCCAGCAGCAGACCGGGGGGGAGGACCTACGAGCAGTACTTC. Its translation: CASSRPGGRTYEQYF.

The chain recombines TRBV6-5 with TRBJ2-2, with a tentative D call TRBD2 (6 bases). The V and J ends lost 6 bases and 0 bases respectively, with 8 bases between them. The CDR3 spans 14 residues. Germline values: CDR1 MNHEY, CDR2 SVGAGI. As DNA, the CDR3 is TGTGCCAGCAGGGGGGGATCGAACACCGGGGAGCTGTTTTTT. Encoded protein: CASRGGSNTGELFF.

This clone appeared once. The chain has TRBV7-2 and TRBJ1-5; no reliable D call. Germline values: CDR1 SGHTA, CDR2 FQGNSA. The CDR3 is made up of 14 amino acids. Trimming left V 3 bases short and J 1 base short, with 7 bases between. The CDR3 reads CASSFRRSNQPQHF. The CDR3 DNA reads TGTGCCAGCAGCTTCAGGCGAAGCAATCAGCCCCAGCATTTT.

The V and J genes are TRBV30 and TRBJ2-7; D is uncertain. Germline V gives CDR1 GTSNPN, CDR2 SVGIG (reference sequence). Trimming stripped 2 bases from V and 6 bases from J, with 11 bases between. The length of the CDR3 is 12 residues. As DNA, the CDR3 is TGTGCCTGGAGTACTCTTGAGGTCGAGCAGTACTTC. Translated, it gives CAWSTLEVEQYF.

The V gene is TRBV30, the J gene TRBJ1-4; 9 nucleotides agree with TRBD1. The V segment lost 5 bases and the J segment 5 bases; nucleotides outside the gene matches: 9. The V gene's germline CDR1 is GTSNPN and CDR2 SVGIG (reference sequence). The CDR3 covers 15 residues. CDR3 bases: TGTGCCTGGTCCGGAGTGGGACAGGGAAATGAAAAACTGTTTTTT. This codes for CAWSGVGQGNEKLFF.

CDR3 sequence (DNA): TGTGCCAGCAGCTCCGAACAGGGGTTAACTGGAAACACCATATATTTT. This sequence encodes CASSSEQGLTGNTIYF. This chain links TRBV5-4 with TRBJ1-3; 7 bases are a match to TRBD1. From germline, CDR1 is SGHNT and CDR2 YYREEE (reference sequence). The length of the CDR3 is 16 residues. The V segment lost 3 bases and the J segment 2 bases; nucleotides outside the gene matches: 8. Variable domain in full (rest from reference TRBV5-4 and TRBJ1-3): ETGVTQSPTHLIKTRGQQVTLRCSSQSGHNTVSWYQQALGQGPQFIFQYYREEENGRGNFPPRFSGLQFPNYSSELNVNALELDDSALYLCASSSEQGLTGNTIYFGEGSWLTVV.

The chain joins TRBV7-9 to TRBJ2-1, with 11 bases aligning to TRBD2. V gave up 1 base and J gave up 6 bases; unmatched junction bases: 8. The V gene's germline CDR1 is SEHNR and CDR2 FQNEAQ (reference sequence). The CDR3 has 17 amino acids. Here the CDR3 reads CASSLVQTSGASNEQFF. In DNA form, the CDR3 reads TGTGCCAGCAGCTTAGTCCAGACTAGCGGGGCGAGCAATGAGCAGTTCTTC. Together with reference TRBV7-9 and TRBJ2-1, the CDR3 gives the full variable domain: DTGVSQNPRHKITKRGQNVTFRCDPISEHNRLYWYRQTLGQGPEFLTYFQNEAQLEKSRLLSDRFSAERPKGSFSTLEIQRTEQGDSAMYLCASSLVQTSGASNEQFFGPGTRLTVL.

The chain recombines TRBV4-1 with TRBJ1-5, with 8 nucleotides matching TRBD1. The trim removed 4 bases at V and 7 bases at J, leaving 9 bases unmatched. The CDR3 length is 15 residues. CDR1 and CDR2 (germline): MGHRA, YSYEKL. As DNA, the CDR3 is TGCGCCAGCAGCCGAGATCAGGGGGCAGGACAGCCCCAGCATTTT. It specifies CASSRDQGAGQPQHF.

V usage is TRBV4-2 and J usage is TRBJ1-4, with a possible D match to TRBD1 (6 bases). V lost 0 bases, J lost 5 bases, and 13 bases lay in between. This CDR3 comprises 16 residues. Germline CDR1 reads LGHNA; CDR2 reads YNFKEQ. CDR3 in DNA: TGTGCCAGCAGCCAAGATTACTCGGGGGGCAATGAAAAACTGTTTTTT. The encoded protein is CASSQDYSGGNEKLFF.

This rearrangement joins TRBV29-1 to TRBJ2-5, with D perhaps TRBD2 (5 bases). The germline V gene encodes CDR1 SQVTM and CDR2 ANQGSEA. The CDR3 has 13 amino acids. With 5 bases removed from V and 2 bases from J, the gap between germline ends came to 12 bases. CDR3 sequence reads: CSVTSGGQETQYF. CDR3 DNA sequence: TGCAGCGTTACATCAGGCGGGCAAGAGACCCAGTACTTC.

This chain uses TRBV19 with TRBJ2-3, with TRBD2 identical over 10 bases. This CDR3 comprises 15 residues. Per germline, CDR1 LNHDA and CDR2 SQIVND (reference sequence). The V and J ends lost 5 bases and 5 bases, in that order; junction bases with no gene match: 7. DNA for the CDR3: TGTGCCAGTAGTCGAGCGGGGGGGCATGGAGATACGCAGTATTTT. Protein product: CASSRAGGHGDTQYF. The full variable domain, in which reference TRBV19 and TRBJ2-3 provide the parts outside the CDR3, is DGGITQSPKYLFRKEGQNVTLSCEQNLNHDAMYWYRQDPGQGLRLIYYSQIVNDFQKGDIAEGYSVSREKKESFPLTVTSAQKNPTAFYLCASSRAGGHGDTQYFGPGTRLTVL.

This chain connects TRBV3-1 (or the pseudogene TRBV3-2) to TRBJ2-5; TRBD2 is a possible D gene (5 bases). The germline V gene encodes CDR1 LGHDT and CDR2 YNNKEL (reference sequence). Trimming removed 3 bases from V and 3 bases from J, with 11 bases in between. The CDR3 spans 14 residues. CDR3 in amino acids: CASSHGVRKETQYF. CDR3 nucleotides: TGTGCCAGCAGCCACGGGGTCAGAAAAGAGACCCAGTACTTC.